The 16 T cell receptor beta chains listed next were all sequenced from one sample in a study of cytomegalovirus exposure and HLA in healthy donors. Clones were read by immunoSEQ multiplex PCR, and TCRdb kept only the in-frame ones, dropping some. The table has 59,000 or so clones, nearly 90% seen once; the top ten hold roughly 15%. Sequenced input: PBMCs. The receptor source for this set is a woman aged 18-35 years in good health and CMV-seronegative.

The J gene is TRBJ2-7, the V gene TRBV7-9; maybe TRBD1 (6 bases). Trimming left V 6 bases short and J 2 bases short, with 8 bases between. The length of the CDR3 is 12 residues. Germline lookup yields CDR1 SEHNR and CDR2 FQNEAQ (reference sequence). The CDR3 loop reads CASRGQTYEQYF. The CDR3 nucleotides are TGTGCCAGCAGAGGACAGACCTACGAGCAGTACTTC. Using reference TRBV7-9 and TRBJ2-7 for the parts outside the CDR3, the full variable domain is DTGVSQNPRHKITKRGQNVTFRCDPISEHNRLYWYRQTLGQGPEFLTYFQNEAQLEKSRLLSDRFSAERPKGSFSTLEIQRTEQGDSAMYLCASRGQTYEQYFGPGTRLTVT.

The chain combines TRBV5-1 with TRBJ2-2; TRBD2 aligns across 7 bases. CDR3 size: 15 residues. J was trimmed by 6 bases and V by 0 bases; bases with no gene match: 5. Germline CDR1 and CDR2: SGHRS and YFSETQ. CDR3 sequence: CASSLARSGAGELFF. The CDR3 nucleotides read TGCGCCAGCAGCTTGGCCCGCAGCGGGGCCGGGGAGCTGTTTTTT.

The V gene is TRBV5-4, the J gene TRBJ1-2; D possibly corresponds to TRBD1 (6 bases). This CDR3 has 13 amino acids. CDR1 is SGHNT and CDR2 is YYREEE in the germline V gene (reference sequence). The V and J ends lost 6 bases and 6 bases respectively, with 15 bases between them. The CDR3 loop is CASTGQPSDGYTF. CDR3 coding DNA: TGTGCCAGCACCGGACAGCCGTCGGATGGCTACACCTTC.

The chain joins TRBV19 to TRBJ2-3, with TRBD1 identical over 9 bases. The CDR3 is 14 amino acids. Germline V gene data show CDR1 as LNHDA and CDR2 as SQIVND (reference sequence). Trimming at V came to 6 bases and at J to 4 bases, leaving 5 bases not matched to a gene. The CDR3 DNA reads TGTGCCAGTAGGAACAGGGGGCGCGCAGATACGCAGTATTTT. Translation: CASRNRGRADTQYF. Combining the CDR3 with reference TRBV19 and TRBJ2-3 gives the whole variable domain DGGITQSPKYLFRKEGQNVTLSCEQNLNHDAMYWYRQDPGQGLRLIYYSQIVNDFQKGDIAEGYSVSREKKESFPLTVTSAQKNPTAFYLCASRNRGRADTQYFGPGTRLTVL.

The DNA of the CDR3 is TGTGCCAGTAGTATGGGGAGGACAGGACTGGGCAATGAGCAGTTCTTC. This codes for CASSMGRTGLGNEQFF. The chain employs TRBV19 and TRBJ2-1; possible D gene TRBD1, 7 bases. CDR3 size: 16 residues. CDR1 LNHDA and CDR2 SQIVND come from the germline V gene (reference sequence). V gave up 3 bases and J gave up 6 bases, with 18 bases separating them.

The rearrangement links TRBV27 to TRBJ2-2; 14 bases fit TRBD2. Germline CDR1 reads MNHEY; CDR2 reads SMNVEV (reference sequence). The CDR3 is 19 amino acids. V shed 5 bases and J 0 bases; nucleotides not matched to a gene: 8. CDR3 DNA: TGTGCCAGCAGTCTCGGACTAGCGGGAGGAAAGACGAACACCGGGGAGCTGTTTTTT. As protein: CASSLGLAGGKTNTGELFF.

The chain employs TRBV5-4 and TRBJ1-5, with D unresolved. CDR1 and CDR2 (germline): SGHNT, YYREEE (reference sequence). The CDR3 has 13 residues. The V end was cut by 4 bases, the J end by 6 bases, with 11 bases between. The CDR3 bases are TGTGCCAGCAGCATCTACGGGAGTCAGCCCCAGCATTTT. The encoded protein is CASSIYGSQPQHF.

This chain links TRBV7-3 with TRBJ1-2, with TRBD1 identical over 9 bases. The V segment lost 5 bases and the J segment 6 bases; nucleotides outside the gene matches: 4. This CDR3 is built from 13 residues. Germline CDR1 SGHTA, CDR2 FQGTGA. DNA of the CDR3: TGTGCCAGCAGCCAGGGACAGGGTGATGGCTACACCTTC. It encodes CASSQGQGDGYTF.

The chain couples TRBV30 to TRBJ1-5; 9 bases are a match to TRBD1. The germline CDR1 and CDR2 sequences are GTSNPN and SVGIG (reference sequence). The CDR3 sequence is 14 residues long. V lost 7 bases and J lost 5; bases outside the gene matches: 9. The CDR3 region is CASPDRGKHQPQHF. DNA of the CDR3: TGTGCCTCCCCGGACAGGGGAAAGCATCAGCCCCAGCATTTT.

The chain joins TRBV29-1 to TRBJ2-7; no reliable D call. CDR3 length equals 11 residues. The germline gives CDR1 SQVTM, CDR2 ANQGSEA. Trimming pared 5 bases from V and 5 bases from J, leaving 10 bases between. CDR3 coding DNA: TGCAGCGTTCATAACATCAACGAGCAGTACTTC. This gives the protein CSVHNINEQYF.

CDR3 bases: TGTGCCAGCAGCAATGTTAAGGCAACAGGATATGGCTACACCTTC. It encodes CASSNVKATGYGYTF. The rearrangement uses TRBV6-6 and TRBJ1-2, with D tentatively TRBD1 (5 bases). CDR1 MNHNY and CDR2 SVGAGI come from the germline V gene (reference sequence). Trimming took 6 bases from V and 5 from J, leaving 19 bases between them. The CDR3 is made up of 15 amino acids.

J is TRBJ2-1 and V is TRBV4-1, with unresolved D. Germline assignment: CDR1 MGHRA and CDR2 YSYEKL. The CDR3 consists of 12 residues. V was trimmed by 3 bases and J by 3 bases, leaving 3 bases between them. The CDR3, as DNA: TGCGCCAGCAGCCATCTCTACAATGAGCAGTTCTTC. Translating it yields CASSHLYNEQFF.

This sequence joins TRBV9 and TRBJ2-7; TRBD2 matches at 9 bases. Germline V gene data show CDR1 as SGDLS and CDR2 as YYNGEE. The trim removed 1 base at V and 5 bases at J, leaving 7 bases unmatched. This CDR3 has 15 amino acids. The CDR3 is CASSVSGLAIDEQYF. CDR3 DNA sequence: TGTGCCAGCAGCGTATCGGGACTAGCAATTGACGAGCAGTACTTC.

The V gene is TRBV6-5, the J gene TRBJ1-3, with 7 positions matching TRBD1. J lost 3 bases, V lost 5 bases, and 4 bases had no gene match. This CDR3 comprises 14 residues. Germline-derived CDR1 and CDR2 are MNHEY and SVGAGI. The CDR3 DNA reads TGTGCCAGCAGTATCGACAGGGTTGGAAACACCATATATTTT. This codes for CASSIDRVGNTIYF.

The chain carries TRBV27 and TRBJ2-5, with 7 nucleotides matching TRBD1. The germline V gene has CDR1 MNHEY and CDR2 SMNVEV (reference sequence). The CDR3 length is 18 residues. V dropped 5 bases and J dropped 4; count of bases not matched to a gene: 19. As DNA, the CDR3 is TGTGCCAGCAGTGTCAACTACCGACAGGGCAATATGGGAGAGACCCAGTACTTC. Its protein product is CASSVNYRQGNMGETQYF.

The chain uses TRBV7-2 and TRBJ1-3; the match to TRBD1 covers 7 bases. The germline gives CDR1 SGHTA, CDR2 FQGNSA. V dropped 3 bases and J dropped 4; count of bases not matched to a gene: 6. The CDR3 runs to 15 residues. Here the CDR3 reads CASSLETGTGNTIYF. The CDR3 DNA reads TGTGCCAGCAGCTTGGAGACAGGGACCGGAAACACCATATATTTT. The full variable domain, completed using reference TRBV7-2 and TRBJ1-3, is GAGVSQSPSNKVTEKGKDVELRCDPISGHTALYWYRQSLGQGLEFLIYFQGNSAPDKSGLPSDRFSAERTGGSVSTLTIQRTQQEDSAVYLCASSLETGTGNTIYFGEGSWLTVV.